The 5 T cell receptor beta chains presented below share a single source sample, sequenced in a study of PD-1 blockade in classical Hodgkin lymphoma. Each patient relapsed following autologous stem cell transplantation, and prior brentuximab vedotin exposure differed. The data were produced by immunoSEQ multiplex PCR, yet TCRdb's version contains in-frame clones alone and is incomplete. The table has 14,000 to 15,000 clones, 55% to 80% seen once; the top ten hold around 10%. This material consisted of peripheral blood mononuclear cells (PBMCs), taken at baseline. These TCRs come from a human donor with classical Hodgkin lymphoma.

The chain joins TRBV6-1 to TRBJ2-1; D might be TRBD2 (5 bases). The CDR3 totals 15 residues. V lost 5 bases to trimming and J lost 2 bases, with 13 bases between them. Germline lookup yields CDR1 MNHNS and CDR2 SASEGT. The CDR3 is CASSSHGDTYNEQFF. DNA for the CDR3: TGTGCCAGCAGTTCCCACGGGGATACCTACAATGAGCAGTTCTTC.

CDR3 sequence (DNA): TGTGCCAGCAGCTTAGCTGGGGGGAGGGGGCTAGGGAACACCATATATTTT. The encoded protein is CASSLAGGRGLGNTIYF. The chain has TRBV7-2 and TRBJ1-3, with 7 bases lining up with TRBD1. Germline CDR1 SGHTA, CDR2 FQGNSA. CDR3 length: 17 amino acids. V lost 0 bases to trimming and J lost 7 bases; unmatched junction nucleotides: 12.

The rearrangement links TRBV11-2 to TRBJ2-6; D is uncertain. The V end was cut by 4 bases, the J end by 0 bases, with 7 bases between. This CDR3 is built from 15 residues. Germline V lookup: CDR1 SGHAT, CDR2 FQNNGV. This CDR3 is CASSSQVSGANVLTF. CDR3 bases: TGTGCCAGCAGCTCCCAGGTCTCTGGGGCCAACGTCCTGACTTTC.

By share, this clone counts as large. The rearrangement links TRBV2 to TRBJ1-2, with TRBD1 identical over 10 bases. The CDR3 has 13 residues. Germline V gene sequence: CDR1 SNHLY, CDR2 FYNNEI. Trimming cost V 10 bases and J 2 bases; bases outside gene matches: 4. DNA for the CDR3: TGTGCCAACCCGGGACAGGGGAACTATGGCTACACCTTC. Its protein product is CANPGQGNYGYTF. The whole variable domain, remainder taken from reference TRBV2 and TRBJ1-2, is EPEVTQTPSHQVTQMGQEVILRCVPISNHLYFYWYRQILGQKVEFLVSFYNNEISEKSEIFDDQFSVERPDGSNFTLKIRSTKLEDSAMYFCANPGQGNYGYTFGSGTRLTVV.

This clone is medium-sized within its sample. The CDR3 reads CASSPTSGTDTQYF. CDR3 DNA: TGTGCCAGCAGTCCGACTAGCGGCACAGATACGCAGTATTTT. V and J are TRBV28 and TRBJ2-3; 8 bases agree with TRBD2. The CDR3 sequence is 14 residues long. Germline-derived CDR1 and CDR2 are MDHEN and SYDVKM. The V gene end was trimmed by 5 bases and the J gene end by 1 base; junction bases not matched to a gene: 2.